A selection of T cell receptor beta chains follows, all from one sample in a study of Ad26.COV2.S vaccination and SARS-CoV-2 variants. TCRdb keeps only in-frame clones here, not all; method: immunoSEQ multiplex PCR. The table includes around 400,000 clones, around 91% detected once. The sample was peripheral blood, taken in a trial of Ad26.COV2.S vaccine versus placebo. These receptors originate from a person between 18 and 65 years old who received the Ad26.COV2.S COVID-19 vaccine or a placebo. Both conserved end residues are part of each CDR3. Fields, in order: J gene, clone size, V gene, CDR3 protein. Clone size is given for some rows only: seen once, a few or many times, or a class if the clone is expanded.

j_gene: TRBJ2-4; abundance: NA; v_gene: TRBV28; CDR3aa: CASSTRTSGISPLAKNIQYF
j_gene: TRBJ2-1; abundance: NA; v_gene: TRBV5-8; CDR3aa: CASSPRLSGYNEQFF
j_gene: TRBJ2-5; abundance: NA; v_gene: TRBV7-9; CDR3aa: CASSLPLRETQYF
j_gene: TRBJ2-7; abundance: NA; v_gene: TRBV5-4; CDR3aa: CASSPTGGRAYEQYF
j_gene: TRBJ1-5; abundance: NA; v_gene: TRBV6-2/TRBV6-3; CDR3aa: CASSYGSGHQPQHF
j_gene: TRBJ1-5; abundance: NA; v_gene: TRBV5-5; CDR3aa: CASSFQGTDRQPQHF
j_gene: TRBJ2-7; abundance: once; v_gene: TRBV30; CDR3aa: CAWSPGAEQYF
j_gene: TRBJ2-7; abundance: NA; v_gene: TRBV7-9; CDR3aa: CASSSQGGEQYF
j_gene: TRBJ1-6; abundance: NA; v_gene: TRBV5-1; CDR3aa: CASSLDVAVNNSPLHF
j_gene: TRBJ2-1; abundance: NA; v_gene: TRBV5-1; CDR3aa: CASSLLPRLAGLSSYNEQFF
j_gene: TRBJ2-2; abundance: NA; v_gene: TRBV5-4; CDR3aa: CASSLARASGSDTGELFF
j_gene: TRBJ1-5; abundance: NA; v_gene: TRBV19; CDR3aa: CASSEEAYSNQPQHF
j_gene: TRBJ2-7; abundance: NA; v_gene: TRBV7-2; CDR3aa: CASRSGRGSYEQYF
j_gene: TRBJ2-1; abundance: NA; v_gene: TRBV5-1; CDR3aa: CASSFPSGTSNEQFF
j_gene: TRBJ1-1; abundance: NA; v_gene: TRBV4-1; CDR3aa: CASSQDRTVRQSTFF
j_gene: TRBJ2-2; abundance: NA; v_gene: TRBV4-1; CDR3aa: CASSQEGRDRTGELFF
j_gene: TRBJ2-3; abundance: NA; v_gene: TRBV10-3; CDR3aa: CAIKKAYSTDTQYF
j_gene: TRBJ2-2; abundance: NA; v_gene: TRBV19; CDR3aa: CASSIGGATGELFF
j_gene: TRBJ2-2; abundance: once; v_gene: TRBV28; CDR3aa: CASSSSAGVPGELFF
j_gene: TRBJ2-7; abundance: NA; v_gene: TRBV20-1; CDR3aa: CSASPGRATEQYF
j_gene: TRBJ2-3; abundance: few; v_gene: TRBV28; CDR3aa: CASSFPQGASTDTQYF
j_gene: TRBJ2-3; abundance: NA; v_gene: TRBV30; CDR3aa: CAWSPTSGWRDTQYF
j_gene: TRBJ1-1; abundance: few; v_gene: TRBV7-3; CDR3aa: CASSLSARNTEAFF
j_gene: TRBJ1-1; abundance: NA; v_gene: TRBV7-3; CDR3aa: CASSHNTRSTEAFF
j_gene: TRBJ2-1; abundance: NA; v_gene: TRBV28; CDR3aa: CACHKGGGYNEQFF
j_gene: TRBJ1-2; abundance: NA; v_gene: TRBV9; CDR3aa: CASSPRTGGNYGYTF
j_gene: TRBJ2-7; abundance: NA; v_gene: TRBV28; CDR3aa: CASSLGTGELRLYEQYF
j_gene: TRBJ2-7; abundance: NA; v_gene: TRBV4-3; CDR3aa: CASSQDIAPSTYEQYF
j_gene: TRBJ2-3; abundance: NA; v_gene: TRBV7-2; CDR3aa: CASSLRIGTTDTQYF